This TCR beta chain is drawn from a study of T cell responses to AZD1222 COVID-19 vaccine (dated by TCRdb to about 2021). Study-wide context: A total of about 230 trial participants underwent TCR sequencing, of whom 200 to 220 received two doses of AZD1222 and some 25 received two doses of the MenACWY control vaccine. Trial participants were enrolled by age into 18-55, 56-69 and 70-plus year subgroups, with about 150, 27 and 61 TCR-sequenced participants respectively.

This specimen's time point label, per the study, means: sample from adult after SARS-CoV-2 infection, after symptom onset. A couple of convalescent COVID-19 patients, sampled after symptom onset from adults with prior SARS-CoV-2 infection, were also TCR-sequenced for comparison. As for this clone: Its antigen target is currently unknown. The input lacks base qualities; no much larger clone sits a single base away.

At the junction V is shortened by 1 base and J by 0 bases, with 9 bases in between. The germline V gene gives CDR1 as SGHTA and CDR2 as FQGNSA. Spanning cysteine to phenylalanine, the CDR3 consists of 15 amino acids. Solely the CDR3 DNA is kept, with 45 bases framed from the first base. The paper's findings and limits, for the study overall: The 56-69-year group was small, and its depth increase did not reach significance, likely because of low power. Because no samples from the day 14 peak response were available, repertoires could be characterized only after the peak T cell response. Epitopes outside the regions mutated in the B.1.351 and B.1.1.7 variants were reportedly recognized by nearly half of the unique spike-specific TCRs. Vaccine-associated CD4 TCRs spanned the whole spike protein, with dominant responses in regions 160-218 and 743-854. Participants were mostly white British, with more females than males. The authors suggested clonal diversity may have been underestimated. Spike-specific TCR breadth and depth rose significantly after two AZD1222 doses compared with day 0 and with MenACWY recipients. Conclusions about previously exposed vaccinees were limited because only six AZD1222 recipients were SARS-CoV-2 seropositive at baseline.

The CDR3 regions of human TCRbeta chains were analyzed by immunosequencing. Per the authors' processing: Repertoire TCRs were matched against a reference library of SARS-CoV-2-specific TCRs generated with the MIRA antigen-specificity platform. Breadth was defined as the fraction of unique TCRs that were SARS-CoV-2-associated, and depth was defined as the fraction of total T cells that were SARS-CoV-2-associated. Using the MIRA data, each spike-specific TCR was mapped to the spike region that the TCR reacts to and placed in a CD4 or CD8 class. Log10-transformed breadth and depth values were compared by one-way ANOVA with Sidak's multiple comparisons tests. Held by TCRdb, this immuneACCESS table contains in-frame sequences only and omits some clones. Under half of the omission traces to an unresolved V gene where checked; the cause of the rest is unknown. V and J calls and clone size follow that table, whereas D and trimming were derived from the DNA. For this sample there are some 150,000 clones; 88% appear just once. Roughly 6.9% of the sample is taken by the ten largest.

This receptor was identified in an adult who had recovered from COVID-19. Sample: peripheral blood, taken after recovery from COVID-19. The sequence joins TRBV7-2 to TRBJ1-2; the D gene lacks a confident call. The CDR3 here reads CASSLGRTSNYGYTF. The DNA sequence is TGTGCCAGCAGCTTAGGACGGACGTCTAACTATGGCTACACCTTC. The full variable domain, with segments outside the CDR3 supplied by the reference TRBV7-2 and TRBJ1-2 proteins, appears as GAGVSQSPSNKVTEKGKDVELRCDPISGHTALYWYRQSLGQGLEFLIYFQGNSAPDKSGLPSDRFSAERTGGSVSTLTIQRTQQEDSAVYLCASSLGRTSNYGYTFGSGTRLTVV.